Included here is one T cell receptor beta chain sequence, with context. This entry belongs to a study of blood T cell repertoires in COVID-19. The wider study: The United States, Italy and Spain supplied acute and convalescent COVID-19 samples. The analysed material was cDNA or gDNA that came from T cells, B-cell-depleted T cells, or PBMCs.

The germline V gene encodes CDR1 WNHNN and CDR2 SYGVQD (reference sequence). V dropped 6 bases and J dropped 3; count of bases not matched to a gene: 10. The CDR3 totals 15 residues. Per the original data handling: Nucleated cell counts were estimated from reference gene primer amplification. Produced via immunoSEQ multiplex PCR; TCRdb's table is partial and in-frame only. From that table come the V and J calls and clone size; the DNA was used to work out D and trimming. In the table there are 250,000 to 350,000 clones, approximately 84% of which are singletons. Enrolled during active infection, Seattle patients were then followed longitudinally.

The clonotype was recovered from a human donor with COVID-19, enrolled during active disease. The donor label of this sample is uncertain. Sample: peripheral blood. V usage is TRBV10-1 and J usage is TRBJ2-7, with 8 positions matching TRBD1. The CDR3 DNA is TGCGCCAGCAGGCGGAACCGGGACAGGCACTACGAGCAGTACTTC. It yields the protein CASRRNRDRHYEQYF.